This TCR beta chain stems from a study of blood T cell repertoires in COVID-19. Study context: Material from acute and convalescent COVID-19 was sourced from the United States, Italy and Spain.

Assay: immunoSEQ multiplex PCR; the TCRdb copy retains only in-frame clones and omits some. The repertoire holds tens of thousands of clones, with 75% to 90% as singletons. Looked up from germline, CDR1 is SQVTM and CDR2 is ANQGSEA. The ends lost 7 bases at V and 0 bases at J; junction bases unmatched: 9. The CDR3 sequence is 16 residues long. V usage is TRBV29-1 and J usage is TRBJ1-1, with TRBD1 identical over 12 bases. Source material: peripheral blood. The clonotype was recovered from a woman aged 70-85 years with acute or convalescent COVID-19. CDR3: CSATGTGGYMNTEAFF. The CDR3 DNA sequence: TGCAGCGCGACCGGGACAGGGGGCTATATGAACACTGAAGCTTTCTTT.